The source of this T cell receptor (beta chain) is a study of identical twins. The CDR3 contains 14 residues. J was trimmed by 6 bases and V by 0 bases; bases with no gene match: 3. Per the germline V gene, CDR1 is DFQATT and CDR2 is SNEGSKA (reference sequence). This clonotype has a handful of counts. Using its own MiXCR run on the 5' RACE reads, TCRdb lists one record per CDR3 protein. The sample lists 1,800,000 or so distinct CDR3 sequences, under 35% seen once, with roughly 0.3% in the top ten. The V gene is TRBV20-1, the J gene TRBJ2-7; 12 bases fit TRBD2. This TCR came from a newborn girl in good health. Sequences were obtained from cord blood. CDR3 sequence reads: CSARETSGGTEQYF. The CDR3 bases are TGCAGTGCTAGAGAAACTAGCGGGGGGACCGAGCAGTACTTC.